The next 14 T cell receptor beta chains were all read from a single sample in a study of blood T cell repertoires in COVID-19. Method: immunoSEQ multiplex PCR; TCRdb's copy keeps in-frame clones and lacks some. The data contain over 100,000 clones, roughly 90% of them singletons. Sequencing was performed on peripheral blood. These receptors were taken from a human donor in a cohort sampled during active COVID-19.

The chain uses TRBV7-2 and TRBJ2-7; 8 nucleotides agree with TRBD2. CDR1 is SGHTA, CDR2 FQGNSA, per germline. The CDR3 is 14 amino acids. V dropped 6 bases and J dropped 5; count of bases not matched to a gene: 9. CDR3: CASRGGGPADEQYF. CDR3 bases: TGTGCCAGCAGGGGCGGGGGGCCGGCCGACGAGCAGTACTTC.

This chain uses TRBV2 with TRBJ2-7; TRBD1 might be the D (5 bases). Germline lookup yields CDR1 SNHLY and CDR2 FYNNEI. V shed 7 bases and J shed 5 bases, with 12 bases lying between them. CDR3 size: 12 residues. CDR3 loop: CASISRVNEQYF. In DNA form, the CDR3 reads TGTGCCAGCATAAGCAGGGTGAACGAGCAGTACTTC.

The V call is TRBV2, the J call TRBJ2-7; 7 positions match TRBD1. With V trimmed by 5 bases and J by 2 bases, 3 bases remained unmatched. The CDR3 sequence is 13 residues long. Per the germline V gene, CDR1 is SNHLY and CDR2 is FYNNEI. The CDR3 here is CASSWGQPYEQYF. The CDR3 bases are TGTGCCAGCAGTTGGGGACAGCCCTACGAGCAGTACTTC.

This chain links TRBV7-2 with TRBJ1-3; D is perhaps TRBD1 (5 bases). Trimming removed 5 bases at V and 4 bases at J, with 27 bases between. The CDR3 length is 19 residues. The germline V gene has CDR1 SGHTA and CDR2 FQGNSA. Here the CDR3 reads CASSQPLGLGGREGNTIYF. The CDR3 bases are TGTGCCAGCAGCCAGCCCTTGGGACTCGGGGGAAGGGAAGGAAACACCATATATTTT.

The chain joins TRBV28 to TRBJ1-4; maybe TRBD1 (6 bases). V lost 0 bases and J 8 bases, leaving 13 bases between the germline ends. Germline V gene lookup returns CDR1 MDHEN and CDR2 SYDVKM. The CDR3 contains 15 residues. The CDR3 spells CASSLWGAQGEKLFF. As DNA, the CDR3 is TGTGCCAGCAGTTTATGGGGGGCGCAGGGGGAAAAACTGTTTTTT.

The chain recombines TRBV7-8 with TRBJ2-1; 11 bases match TRBD2. V was clipped by 3 bases and J by 10 bases; unmatched bases: 8. Germline CDR1 SGHVS, CDR2 FQNEAQ. The CDR3 contains 15 residues. The CDR3 DNA reads as TGTGCCAGCAGCTTCCAGCTAGCGGGAGGAGGGGAGCAGTTCTTC. This sequence encodes CASSFQLAGGGEQFF.

The genes are TRBV19 and TRBJ2-3, with TRBD2 matching over 7 bases. Trimming cost V 4 bases and J 2 bases; bases outside gene matches: 9. Germline V lookup: CDR1 LNHDA, CDR2 SQIVND (reference sequence). This CDR3 has 16 amino acids. CDR3 DNA: TGTGCCAGTAGTACCCCCGGCGGGGGTCCCACAGATACGCAGTATTTT. As protein: CASSTPGGGPTDTQYF.

The chain uses TRBV18 and TRBJ2-3; D gene uncertain. Germline CDR1 is KGHSH and CDR2 is LQKENI. This CDR3 is 13 amino acids long. V gave up 0 bases and J gave up 2 bases, with 3 bases separating them. CDR3 amino acids: CASSPPVTDTQYF. In DNA form, the CDR3 reads TGTGCCAGCTCACCACCCGTCACAGATACGCAGTATTTT.

This sequence joins TRBV24-1 and TRBJ1-2; D might be TRBD1 (6 bases). Germline V gene data show CDR1 as KGHDR and CDR2 as SFDVKD. The CDR3 is 16 residues long. The V and J ends lost 5 bases and 0 bases respectively, with 15 bases between them. The CDR3 DNA reads TGTGCCACCAGTGGGGGGCAACAGACCGCTAACTATGGCTACACCTTC. This codes for CATSGGQQTANYGYTF.

This chain connects TRBV5-1 to TRBJ1-2, with 9 bases aligning to TRBD1. This CDR3 has 16 residues. Germline trimming cut 0 bases from V and 0 bases from J; bases unmatched to any gene: 3. CDR1 and CDR2 (germline): SGHRS, YFSETQ. CDR3 sequence: CASSLVGTGPNYGYTF. Here the CDR3 DNA reads TGCGCCAGCAGCTTGGTCGGGACAGGGCCTAACTATGGCTACACCTTC. The variable domain in full, completed from reference TRBV5-1 and TRBJ1-2, reads KAGVTQTPRYLIKTRGQQVTLSCSPISGHRSVSWYQQTPGQGLQFLFEYFSETQRNKGNFPGRFSGRQFSNSRSEMNVSTLELGDSALYLCASSLVGTGPNYGYTFGSGTRLTVV.

The count of this clone is one. The chain combines TRBV7-2 with TRBJ2-1, with 15 bases identical to TRBD2. Germline assignment: CDR1 SGHTA and CDR2 FQGNSA. The CDR3 contains 17 residues. J lost 8 bases, V lost 5 bases, and 10 bases had no gene match. The CDR3 coding sequence is TGTGCCAGCAGCCCTCGGACTAGCGGGAGGGTAGGCGATGAGCAGTTCTTC. It codes for CASSPRTSGRVGDEQFF. Full variable domain (rest looked up from reference TRBV7-2 and TRBJ2-1): GAGVSQSPSNKVTEKGKDVELRCDPISGHTALYWYRQSLGQGLEFLIYFQGNSAPDKSGLPSDRFSAERTGGSVSTLTIQRTQQEDSAVYLCASSPRTSGRVGDEQFFGPGTRLTVL.

The chain employs TRBV4-1 and TRBJ2-1; 9 nucleotides align to TRBD2. The germline gives CDR1 MGHRA, CDR2 YSYEKL. There are 16 residues in the CDR3. V lost 3 bases to trimming and J lost 5 bases; unmatched junction nucleotides: 8. The CDR3 region has the DNA TGCGCCAGCAGCCATCTGAGCGGGAGGAATAACAATGAGCAGTTCTTC. Its translation: CASSHLSGRNNNEQFF.

The V and J genes are TRBV24-1 and TRBJ1-2, with unresolved D. The length of the CDR3 is 11 residues. Deletions cut 3 bases from V and 10 bases from J, with 8 bases between. Germline CDR1 is KGHDR and CDR2 is SFDVKD. CDR3 DNA sequence: TGTGCCACCAGTGATGGGAGGGACTACACCTTC. Translated: CATSDGRDYTF.

The chain recombines TRBV5-1 with TRBJ2-3; D is unclear. The CDR3 spans 14 residues. In germline, CDR1 is SGHRS, CDR2 YFSETQ. The V end lost 5 bases, the J end lost 2 bases, and 12 bases lay between the germline ends. The CDR3 reads CASSLERPTDTQYF. CDR3 nucleotides: TGCGCCAGCAGTCTCGAGAGGCCCACAGATACGCAGTATTTT.